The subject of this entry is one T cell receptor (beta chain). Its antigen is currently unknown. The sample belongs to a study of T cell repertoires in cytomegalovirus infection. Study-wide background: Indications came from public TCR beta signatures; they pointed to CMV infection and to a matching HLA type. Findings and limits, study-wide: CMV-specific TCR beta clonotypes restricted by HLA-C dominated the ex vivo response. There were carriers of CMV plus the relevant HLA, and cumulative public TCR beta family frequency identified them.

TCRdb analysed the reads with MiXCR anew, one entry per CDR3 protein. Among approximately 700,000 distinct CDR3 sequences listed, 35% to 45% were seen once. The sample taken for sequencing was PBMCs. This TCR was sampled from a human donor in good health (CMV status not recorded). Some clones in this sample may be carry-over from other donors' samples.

The CDR3 DNA follows: TGTGCCAGCAGCGCATCCGCGTTGCTGGGTAGCAATCAGCCCCAGCATTTT. It translates to CASSASALLGSNQPQHF. The V gene is TRBV7-2, the J gene TRBJ1-5; D gene ambiguous. This CDR3 has 17 amino acids. Trimming removed 5 bases at V and 0 bases at J, with 17 bases between. Germline V gives CDR1 SGHTA, CDR2 FQGNSA.